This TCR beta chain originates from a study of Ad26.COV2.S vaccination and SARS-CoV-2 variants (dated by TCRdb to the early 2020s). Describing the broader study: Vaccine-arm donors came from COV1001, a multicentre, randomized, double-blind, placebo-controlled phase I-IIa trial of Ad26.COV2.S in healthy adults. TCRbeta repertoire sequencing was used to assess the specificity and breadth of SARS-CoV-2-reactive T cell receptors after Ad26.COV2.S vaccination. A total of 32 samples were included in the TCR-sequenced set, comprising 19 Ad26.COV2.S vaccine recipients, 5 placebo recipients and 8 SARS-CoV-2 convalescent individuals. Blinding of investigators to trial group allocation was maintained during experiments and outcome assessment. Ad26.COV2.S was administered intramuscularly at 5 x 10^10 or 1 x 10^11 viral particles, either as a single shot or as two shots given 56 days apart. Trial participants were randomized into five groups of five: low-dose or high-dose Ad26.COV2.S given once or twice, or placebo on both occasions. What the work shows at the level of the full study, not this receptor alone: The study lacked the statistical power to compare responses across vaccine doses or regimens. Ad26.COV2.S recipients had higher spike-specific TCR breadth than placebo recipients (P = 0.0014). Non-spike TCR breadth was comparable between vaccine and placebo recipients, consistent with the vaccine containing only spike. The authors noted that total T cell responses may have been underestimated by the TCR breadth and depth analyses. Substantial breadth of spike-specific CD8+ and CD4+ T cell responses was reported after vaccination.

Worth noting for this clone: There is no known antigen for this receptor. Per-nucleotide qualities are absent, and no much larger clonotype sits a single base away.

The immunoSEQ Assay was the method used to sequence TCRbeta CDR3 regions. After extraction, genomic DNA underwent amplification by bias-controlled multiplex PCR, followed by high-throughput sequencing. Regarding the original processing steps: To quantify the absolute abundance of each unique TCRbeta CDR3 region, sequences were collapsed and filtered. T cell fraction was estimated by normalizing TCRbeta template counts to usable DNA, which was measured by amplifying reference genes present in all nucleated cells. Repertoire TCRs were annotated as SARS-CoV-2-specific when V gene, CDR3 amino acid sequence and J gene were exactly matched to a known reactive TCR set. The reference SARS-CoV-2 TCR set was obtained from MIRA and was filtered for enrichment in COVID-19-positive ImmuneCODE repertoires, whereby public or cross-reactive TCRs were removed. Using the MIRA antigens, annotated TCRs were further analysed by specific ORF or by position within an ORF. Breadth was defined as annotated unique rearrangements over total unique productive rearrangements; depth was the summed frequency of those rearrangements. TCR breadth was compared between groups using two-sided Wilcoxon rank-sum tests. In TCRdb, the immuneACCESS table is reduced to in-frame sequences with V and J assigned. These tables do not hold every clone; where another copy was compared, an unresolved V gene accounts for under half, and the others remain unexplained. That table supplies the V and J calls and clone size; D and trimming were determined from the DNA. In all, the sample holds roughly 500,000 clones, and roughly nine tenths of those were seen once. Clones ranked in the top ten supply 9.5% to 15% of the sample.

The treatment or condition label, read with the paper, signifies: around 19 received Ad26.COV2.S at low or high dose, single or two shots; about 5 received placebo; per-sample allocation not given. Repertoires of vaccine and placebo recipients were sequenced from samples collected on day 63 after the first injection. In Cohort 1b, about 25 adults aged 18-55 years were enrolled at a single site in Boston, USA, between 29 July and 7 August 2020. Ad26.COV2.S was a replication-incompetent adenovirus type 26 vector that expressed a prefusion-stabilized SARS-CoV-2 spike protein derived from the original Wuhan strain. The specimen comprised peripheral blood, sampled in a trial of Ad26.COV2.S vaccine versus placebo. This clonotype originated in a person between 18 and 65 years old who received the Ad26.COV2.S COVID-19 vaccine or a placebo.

The DNA sequence is as follows: TGCGCCAGCAGCTTGGCGCCCGGACTAGCGTTCGAGCAGTACTTC. Its product reads: CASSLAPGLAFEQYF. In this chain, TRBV5-1 is recombined with TRBJ2-7, with 9 junctional bases fitting TRBD2. From cysteine to phenylalanine, the CDR3 is 15 amino acids long. Only the CDR3 region is kept as DNA, spanning 45 bases read in frame from base 1. In the germline V gene, CDR1 corresponds to SGHRS and CDR2 to YFSETQ. The germline V end is reduced by 0 bases and the J end by 6 bases; junction bases left unmatched: 7.